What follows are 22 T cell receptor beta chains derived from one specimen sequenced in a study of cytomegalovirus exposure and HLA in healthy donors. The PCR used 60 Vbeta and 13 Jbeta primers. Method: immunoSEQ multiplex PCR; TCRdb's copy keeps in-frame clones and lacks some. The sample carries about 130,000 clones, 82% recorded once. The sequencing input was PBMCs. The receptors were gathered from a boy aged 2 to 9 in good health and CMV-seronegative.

CDR3 nucleotides: TGTGCCAGCAGCCCCCCGGACAGAAGTCGAAACACCATATATTTT. Protein: CASSPPDRSRNTIYF. The chain joins TRBV11-2 to TRBJ1-3, with D tentatively TRBD1 (6 bases). Trimming pared 5 bases from V and 5 bases from J, leaving 16 bases between. Germline CDR1 is SGHAT and CDR2 is FQNNGV. There are 15 residues in the CDR3.

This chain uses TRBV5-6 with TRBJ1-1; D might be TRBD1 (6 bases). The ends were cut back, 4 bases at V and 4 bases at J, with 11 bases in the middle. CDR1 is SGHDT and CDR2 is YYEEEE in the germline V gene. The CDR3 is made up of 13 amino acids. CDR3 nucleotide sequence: TGTGCCAGCAGCCACAGGGACACCACTGAAGCTTTCTTT. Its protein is CASSHRDTTEAFF.

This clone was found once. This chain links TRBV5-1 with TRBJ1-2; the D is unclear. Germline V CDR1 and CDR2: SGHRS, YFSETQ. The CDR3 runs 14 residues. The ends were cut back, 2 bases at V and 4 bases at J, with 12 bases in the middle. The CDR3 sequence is CASSFRGSSYGYTF. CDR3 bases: TGCGCCAGCAGCTTCCGAGGGTCGAGCTATGGCTACACCTTC. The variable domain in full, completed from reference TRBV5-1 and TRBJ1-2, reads KAGVTQTPRYLIKTRGQQVTLSCSPISGHRSVSWYQQTPGQGLQFLFEYFSETQRNKGNFPGRFSGRQFSNSRSEMNVSTLELGDSALYLCASSFRGSSYGYTFGSGTRLTVV.

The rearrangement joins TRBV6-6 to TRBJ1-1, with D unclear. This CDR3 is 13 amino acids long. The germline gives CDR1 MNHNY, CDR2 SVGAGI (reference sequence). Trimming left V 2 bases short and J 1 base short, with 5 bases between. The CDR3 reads CASSYGTNTEAFF. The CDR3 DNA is TGTGCCAGCAGTTACGGCACGAACACTGAAGCTTTCTTT.

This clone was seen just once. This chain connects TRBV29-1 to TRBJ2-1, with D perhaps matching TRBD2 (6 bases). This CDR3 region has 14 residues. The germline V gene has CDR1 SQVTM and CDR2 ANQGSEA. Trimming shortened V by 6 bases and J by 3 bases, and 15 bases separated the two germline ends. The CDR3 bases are TGCAGCGTCGAGACTAGTATGAGCTACAATGAGCAGTTCTTC. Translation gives CSVETSMSYNEQFF.

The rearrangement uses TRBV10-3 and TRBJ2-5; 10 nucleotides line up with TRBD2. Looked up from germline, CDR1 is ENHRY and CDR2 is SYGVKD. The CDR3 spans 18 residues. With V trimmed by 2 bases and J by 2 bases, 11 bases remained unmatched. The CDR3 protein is CAISEPGPSGSDQETQYF. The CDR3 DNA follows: TGTGCCATCAGTGAGCCAGGCCCTAGCGGGAGTGATCAAGAGACCCAGTACTTC.

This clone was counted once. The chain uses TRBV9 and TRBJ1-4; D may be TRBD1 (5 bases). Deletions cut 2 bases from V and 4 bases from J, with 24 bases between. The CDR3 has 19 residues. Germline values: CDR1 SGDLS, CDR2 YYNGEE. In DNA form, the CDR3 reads TGTGCCAGCAGCGTGTCCAGGGAGGGGCTGTCGTTAGGTAATGAAAAACTGTTTTTT. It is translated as CASSVSREGLSLGNEKLFF.

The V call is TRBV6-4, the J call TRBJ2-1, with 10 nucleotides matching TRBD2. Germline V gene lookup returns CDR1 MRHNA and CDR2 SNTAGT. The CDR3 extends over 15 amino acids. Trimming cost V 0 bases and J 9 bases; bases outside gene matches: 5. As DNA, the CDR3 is TGTGCCAGCAGTGACTCAAGCGGGGGGGCGGTTGAGCAGTTCTTC. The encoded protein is CASSDSSGGAVEQFF.

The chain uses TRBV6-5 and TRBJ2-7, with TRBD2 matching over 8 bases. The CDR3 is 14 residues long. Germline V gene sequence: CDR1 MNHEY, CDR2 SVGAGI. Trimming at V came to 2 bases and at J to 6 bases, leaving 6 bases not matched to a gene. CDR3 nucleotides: TGTGCCAGCAGTTACCTCTCGGGAGGGGTCGAGCAGTACTTC. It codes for CASSYLSGGVEQYF.

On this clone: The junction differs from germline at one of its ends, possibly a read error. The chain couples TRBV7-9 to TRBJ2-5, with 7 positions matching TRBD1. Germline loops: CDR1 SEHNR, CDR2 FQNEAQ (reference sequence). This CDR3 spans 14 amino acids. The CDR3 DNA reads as TGTTCCAGCAGTTCCTCAGGGGGAAGGGAGACCCAGTACTTC. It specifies CSSSSSGGRETQYF. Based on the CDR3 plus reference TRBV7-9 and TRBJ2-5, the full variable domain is DTGVSQNPRHKITKRGQNVTFRCDPISEHNRLYWYRQTLGQGPEFLTYFQNEAQLEKSRLLSDRFSAERPKGSFSTLEIQRTEQGDSAMYLCSSSSSGGRETQYFGPGTRLLVL.

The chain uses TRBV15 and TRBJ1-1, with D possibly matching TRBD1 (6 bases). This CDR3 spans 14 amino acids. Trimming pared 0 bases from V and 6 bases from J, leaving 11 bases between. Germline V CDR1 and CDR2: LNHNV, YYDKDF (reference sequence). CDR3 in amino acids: CATSRDNEGAEAFF. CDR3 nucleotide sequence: TGTGCCACCAGCAGAGATAATGAGGGGGCTGAAGCTTTCTTT.

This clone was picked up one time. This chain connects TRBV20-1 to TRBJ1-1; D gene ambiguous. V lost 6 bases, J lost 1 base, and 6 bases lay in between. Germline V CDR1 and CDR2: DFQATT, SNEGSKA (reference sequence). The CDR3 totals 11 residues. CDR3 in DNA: TGCAGTGCGACTCAGAACACTGAAGCTTTCTTT. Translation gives CSATQNTEAFF.

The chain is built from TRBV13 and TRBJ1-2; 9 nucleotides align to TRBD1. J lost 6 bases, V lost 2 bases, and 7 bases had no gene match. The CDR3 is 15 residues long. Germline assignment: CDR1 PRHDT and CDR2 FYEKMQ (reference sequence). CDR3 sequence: CASSLRGDRDHGYTF. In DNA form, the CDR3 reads TGTGCCAGCAGCTTAAGGGGGGACAGGGACCATGGCTACACCTTC.

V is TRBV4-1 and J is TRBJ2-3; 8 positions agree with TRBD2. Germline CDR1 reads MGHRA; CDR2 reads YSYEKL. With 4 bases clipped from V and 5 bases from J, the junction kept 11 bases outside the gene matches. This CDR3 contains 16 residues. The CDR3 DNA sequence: TGCGCCAGCAGCCCTTACACGGGAAGCGGGAGAGATACGCAGTATTTT. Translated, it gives CASSPYTGSGRDTQYF.

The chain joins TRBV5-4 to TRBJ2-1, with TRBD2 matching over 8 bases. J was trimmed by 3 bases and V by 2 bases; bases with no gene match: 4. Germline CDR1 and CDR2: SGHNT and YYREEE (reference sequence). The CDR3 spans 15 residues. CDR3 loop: CASSLLLADYNEQFF. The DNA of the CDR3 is TGTGCCAGCAGCTTATTACTAGCGGACTACAATGAGCAGTTCTTC.

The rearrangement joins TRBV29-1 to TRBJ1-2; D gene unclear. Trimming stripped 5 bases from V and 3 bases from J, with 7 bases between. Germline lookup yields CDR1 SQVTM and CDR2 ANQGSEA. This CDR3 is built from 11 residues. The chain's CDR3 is CSVMDYYGYTF. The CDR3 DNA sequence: TGCAGCGTTATGGACTACTATGGCTACACCTTC.

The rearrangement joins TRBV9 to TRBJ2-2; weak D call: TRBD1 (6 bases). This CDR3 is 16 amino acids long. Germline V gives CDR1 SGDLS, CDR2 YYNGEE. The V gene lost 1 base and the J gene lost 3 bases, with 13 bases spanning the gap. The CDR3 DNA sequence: TGTGCCAGCAGCGTACCCCGTGGACAGTACACCGGGGAGCTGTTTTTT. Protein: CASSVPRGQYTGELFF.

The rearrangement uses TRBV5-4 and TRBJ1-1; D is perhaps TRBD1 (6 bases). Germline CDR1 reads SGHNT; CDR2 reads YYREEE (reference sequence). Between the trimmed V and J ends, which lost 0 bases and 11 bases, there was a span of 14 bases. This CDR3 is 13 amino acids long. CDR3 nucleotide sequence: TGTGCCAGCAGCTTGGAGGGGGGGCGGGAGGCTTTCTTT. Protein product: CASSLEGGREAFF.

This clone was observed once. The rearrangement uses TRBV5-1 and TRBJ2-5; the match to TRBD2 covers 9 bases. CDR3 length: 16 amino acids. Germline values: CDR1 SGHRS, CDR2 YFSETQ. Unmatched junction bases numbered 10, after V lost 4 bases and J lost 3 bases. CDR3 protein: CASSRPGLAKEETQYF. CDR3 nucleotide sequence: TGCGCCAGCAGCCGCCCCGGACTAGCGAAGGAAGAGACCCAGTACTTC.

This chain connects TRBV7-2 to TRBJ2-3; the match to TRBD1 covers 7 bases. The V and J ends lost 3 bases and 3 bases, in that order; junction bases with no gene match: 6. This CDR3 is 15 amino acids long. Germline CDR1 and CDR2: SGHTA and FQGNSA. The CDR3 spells CASSFRQGGTDTQYF. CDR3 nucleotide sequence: TGTGCCAGCAGCTTCCGACAGGGTGGGACAGATACGCAGTATTTT. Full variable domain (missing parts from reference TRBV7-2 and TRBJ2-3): GAGVSQSPSNKVTEKGKDVELRCDPISGHTALYWYRQSLGQGLEFLIYFQGNSAPDKSGLPSDRFSAERTGGSVSTLTIQRTQQEDSAVYLCASSFRQGGTDTQYFGPGTRLTVL.

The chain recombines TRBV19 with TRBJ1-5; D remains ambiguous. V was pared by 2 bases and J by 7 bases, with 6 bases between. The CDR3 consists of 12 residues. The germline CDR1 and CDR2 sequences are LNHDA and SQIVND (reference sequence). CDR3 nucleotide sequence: TGTGCCAGTAGTATATCCCGGCAGCCCCAGCATTTT. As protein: CASSISRQPQHF.

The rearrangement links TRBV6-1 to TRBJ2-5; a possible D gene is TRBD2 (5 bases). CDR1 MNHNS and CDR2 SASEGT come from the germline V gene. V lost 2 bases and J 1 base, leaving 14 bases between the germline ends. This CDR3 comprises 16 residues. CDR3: CASSEILSGPQETQYF. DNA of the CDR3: TGTGCCAGCAGTGAAATATTGAGCGGACCCCAAGAGACCCAGTACTTC.